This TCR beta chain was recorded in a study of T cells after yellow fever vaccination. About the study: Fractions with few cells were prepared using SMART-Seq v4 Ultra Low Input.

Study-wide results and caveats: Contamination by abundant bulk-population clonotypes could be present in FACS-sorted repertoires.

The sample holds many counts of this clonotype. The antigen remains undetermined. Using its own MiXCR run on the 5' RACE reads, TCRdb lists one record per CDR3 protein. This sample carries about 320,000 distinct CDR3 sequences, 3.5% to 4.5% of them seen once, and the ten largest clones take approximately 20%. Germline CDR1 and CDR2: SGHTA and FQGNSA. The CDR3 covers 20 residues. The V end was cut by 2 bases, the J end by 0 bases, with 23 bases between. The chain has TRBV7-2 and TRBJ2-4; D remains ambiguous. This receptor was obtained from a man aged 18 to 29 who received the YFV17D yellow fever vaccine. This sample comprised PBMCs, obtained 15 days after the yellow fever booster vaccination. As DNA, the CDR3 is TGTGCCAGCAGCTTAATGAGGCCATCTCTATCCCATTTAGCCAAAAACATTCAGTACTTC. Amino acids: CASSLMRPSLSHLAKNIQYF.